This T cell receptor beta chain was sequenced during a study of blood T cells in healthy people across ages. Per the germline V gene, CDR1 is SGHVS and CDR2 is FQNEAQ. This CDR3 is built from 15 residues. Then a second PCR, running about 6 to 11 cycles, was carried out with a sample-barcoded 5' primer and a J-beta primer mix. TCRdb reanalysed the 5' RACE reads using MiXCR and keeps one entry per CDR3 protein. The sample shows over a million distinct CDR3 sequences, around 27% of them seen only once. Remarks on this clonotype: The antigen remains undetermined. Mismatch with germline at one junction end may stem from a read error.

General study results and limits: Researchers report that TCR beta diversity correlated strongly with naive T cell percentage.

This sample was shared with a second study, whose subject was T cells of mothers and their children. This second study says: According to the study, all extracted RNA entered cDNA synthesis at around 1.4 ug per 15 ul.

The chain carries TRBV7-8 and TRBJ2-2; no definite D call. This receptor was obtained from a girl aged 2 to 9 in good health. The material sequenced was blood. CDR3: CASSLARVNTGQLFF. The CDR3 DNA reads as TGTGCCAGCAGCTTAGCCCGCGTGAACACCGGGCAGCTGTTTTTT.